These 9 T cell receptor beta chains were all obtained from the same sample, sequenced in a study of CD39 and CD103 CD8 tumor-infiltrating T cells. TCRdb keeps only in-frame clones here, not all; method: immunoSEQ multiplex PCR. The table shows 3,000 to 4,000 clones, with roughly two thirds occurring only once. The sequenced sample consisted of CD39- CD103- CD8+ T cells sorted from the tumor. Subset given: CD103-CD39- double-negative CD45RA- CD8 T cells. All receptors come from a human donor with head and neck squamous cell carcinoma.

The rearrangement links TRBV19 to TRBJ1-1; D uncertain. Looked up from germline, CDR1 is LNHDA and CDR2 is SQIVND (reference sequence). The V and J ends lost 1 base and 3 bases respectively, with 6 bases between them. The CDR3 length is 13 residues. The CDR3 reads CASSIVVDTEAFF. The CDR3, as DNA: TGTGCCAGTAGTATAGTAGTGGACACTGAAGCTTTCTTT.

Turning to this clone: A read error may produce the germline difference seen at one junction end. The rearrangement joins TRBV5-5 to TRBJ2-2; 8 nucleotides match TRBD1. This CDR3 comprises 15 residues. Per germline, CDR1 SGHKS and CDR2 YYEKEE (reference sequence). Here the CDR3 DNA reads TGCGCCAGCAGCCAAGGGACAGGGAACACCGGGGAGCTGTTTTTT. Translating it yields CASSQGTGNTGELFF.

The rearrangement joins TRBV6-1 to TRBJ1-3; 8 nucleotides match TRBD1. Germline V gives CDR1 MNHNS, CDR2 SASEGT. The CDR3 consists of 13 residues. Trimming took 9 bases from V and 7 from J; bases not matched to a gene: 8. Here the CDR3 reads CARDRGKGNTIYF. As DNA, the CDR3 is TGTGCCAGAGACAGGGGAAAGGGGAACACCATATATTTT.

The genes are TRBV19 and TRBJ2-2, with D tentatively TRBD2 (5 bases). CDR3 length: 16 residues. Trimming removed 4 bases from V and 3 bases from J, with 15 bases in between. Germline V gives CDR1 LNHDA, CDR2 SQIVND (reference sequence). As DNA, the CDR3 is TGTGCCAGTAGTACCCCGATTGGGAGCGACACCGGGGAGCTGTTTTTT. Translated, it gives CASSTPIGSDTGELFF. The variable domain in full, with the rest retrieved from reference TRBV19 and TRBJ2-2, is DGGITQSPKYLFRKEGQNVTLSCEQNLNHDAMYWYRQDPGQGLRLIYYSQIVNDFQKGDIAEGYSVSREKKESFPLTVTSAQKNPTAFYLCASSTPIGSDTGELFFGEGSRLTVL.

This clone has just a few counts. The chain links TRBV5-4 to TRBJ2-7; TRBD1 agrees at 8 bases. The CDR3 length is 13 residues. Germline V gene data show CDR1 as SGHNT and CDR2 as YYREEE (reference sequence). The V segment lost 7 bases and the J segment 5 bases; nucleotides outside the gene matches: 8. CDR3 nucleotides: TGTGCCAGCCGAAGGACAGGGAGCCACGAGCAGTACTTC. It encodes CASRRTGSHEQYF.

Note on this clone: No DNA is shown, since the ends of the CDR3 on it are uncertain; the CDR3 is the one TCRdb lists. The chain employs TRBV2 and TRBJ2-3; the table names TRBD2, a call not compared with the DNA. With termini counted, the CDR3 has 12 amino acids. In germline, CDR1 is SNHLY, CDR2 FYNNEI. CDR3 loop: CASSSSTSLEYF.

The rearrangement links TRBV5-6 to TRBJ2-3; D not certain. This CDR3 is 16 amino acids long. V gave up 3 bases and J gave up 3 bases, with 17 bases separating them. CDR1 SGHDT and CDR2 YYEEEE come from the germline V gene. CDR3 sequence: CASSSRRTALTDTQYF. DNA for the CDR3: TGTGCCAGCAGCTCCAGACGTACAGCATTGACAGATACGCAGTATTTT. Supplemented by reference TRBV5-6 and TRBJ2-3, the full variable domain reads DAGVTQSPTHLIKTRGQQVTLRCSPKSGHDTVSWYQQALGQGPQFIFQYYEEEERQRGNFPDRFSGHQFPNYSSELNVNALLLGDSALYLCASSSRRTALTDTQYFGPGTRLTVL.

The gene calls are TRBV4-2 and TRBJ2-7; 14 bases agree with TRBD2. J lost 6 bases, V lost 3 bases, and 1 base had no gene match. The CDR3 consists of 14 residues. Germline V gives CDR1 LGHNA, CDR2 YNFKEQ. The CDR3 DNA sequence: TGTGCCAGCAGCCATGGGACTAGCGGGAGCGAGCAGTACTTC. Translating it yields CASSHGTSGSEQYF.

The V call is TRBV10-3, the J call TRBJ2-5; D is undetermined. The length of the CDR3 is 14 residues. Germline CDR1 is ENHRY and CDR2 is SYGVKD. V lost 0 bases and J 1 base, leaving 6 bases between the germline ends. CDR3 sequence (DNA): TGTGCCATCAGTGAGTCAGGCACCCAAGAGACCCAGTACTTC. It is translated as CAISESGTQETQYF.